One and the same sample provided the 21 T cell receptor beta chains below, sequenced in a study of T cell repertoires in cytomegalovirus infection. One entry per CDR3 protein results from TCRdb running MiXCR on the reads. The sample lists more than 250,000 distinct CDR3 sequences; about 25% were seen once. No antigens are known for them. The sample in question was cultured PBMCs, obtained from culture after CMV antigen stimulation. The receptors derive from a human donor in good health (CMV status not recorded). Some clones in this sample may be carry-over from other donors' samples.

This clonotype was seen ten or more times. V usage is TRBV7-2 and J usage is TRBJ2-1; tentative D call: TRBD2 (5 bases). V gave up 5 bases and J gave up 2 bases, with 19 bases separating them. This CDR3 has 17 amino acids. Germline V gene data show CDR1 as SGHTA and CDR2 as FQGNSA. The DNA of the CDR3 is TGTGCCAGCAGCCGTGGGTTTCGGGGTGCAACCTACAATGAGCAGTTCTTC. It translates to CASSRGFRGATYNEQFF. The entire variable domain, with the rest obtained from reference TRBV7-2 and TRBJ2-1, is as follows: GAGVSQSPSNKVTEKGKDVELRCDPISGHTALYWYRQSLGQGLEFLIYFQGNSAPDKSGLPSDRFSAERTGGSVSTLTIQRTQQEDSAVYLCASSRGFRGATYNEQFFGPGTRLTVL.

The sample holds one count of this clonotype. This chain links TRBV20-1 with TRBJ2-5; D uncertain. Trimming cost V 1 base and J 1 base, with 10 bases left between them. The CDR3 spans 14 residues. Germline loops: CDR1 DFQATT, CDR2 SNEGSKA (reference sequence). CDR3 protein: CSARGPYLQETQYF. CDR3 DNA sequence: TGCAGTGCTAGAGGGCCCTACCTCCAAGAGACCCAGTACTTC.

This chain's CDR3 is CASSLLIWGFAGELFF. The CDR3 region has the DNA TGTGCCAGCAGCTTATTGATCTGGGGATTCGCCGGGGAGCTGTTTTTT. This rearrangement joins TRBV11-3 to TRBJ2-2; D is unresolved. This CDR3 has 16 residues. The germline CDR1 and CDR2 sequences are SGHNT and YENEEA. V was trimmed by 2 bases and J by 6 bases, leaving 16 bases between them.

CDR3: CASSQDRGVNTEAFF. CDR3 sequence (DNA): TGCGCCAGCAGCCAAGACAGGGGAGTGAACACTGAAGCTTTCTTT. The chain uses TRBV4-3 and TRBJ1-1; D might be TRBD1 (6 bases). V was cut by 0 bases and J by 0 bases, with 8 bases left in between. CDR3 length: 15 amino acids. Germline-derived CDR1 and CDR2 are LGHNA and YSLEER.

The chain employs TRBV5-1 and TRBJ1-6, with no clear D. CDR1 is SGHRS and CDR2 is YFSETQ in the germline V gene. This CDR3 spans 17 amino acids. Trimming took 3 bases from V and 0 from J, leaving 13 bases between them. CDR3 amino acids: CASSSQRGSSYNSPLHF. DNA for the CDR3: TGCGCCAGCAGCTCACAACGTGGGAGCTCCTATAATTCACCCCTCCACTTT.

The chain uses TRBV24-1 and TRBJ2-5, with 9 bases that match TRBD2. The CDR3 is made up of 14 amino acids. The germline V gene encodes CDR1 KGHDR and CDR2 SFDVKD. With V trimmed by 10 bases and J by 0 bases, 5 bases remained unmatched. The CDR3 reads CATAASGNQETQYF. In nucleotides, the CDR3 is TGTGCCACGGCGGCTAGCGGGAACCAAGAGACCCAGTACTTC.

Note on this clonotype: Since a much larger clone is just one base distant, this may be a read error. V gene TRBV4-1 combines with J gene TRBJ2-2; weak D call: TRBD2 (5 bases). The V and J ends lost 1 base and 3 bases respectively, with 9 bases between them. From germline, CDR1 is MGHRA and CDR2 YSYEKL. The CDR3 extends over 15 amino acids. Here the CDR3 reads CASSQAGADTGELFF. Here the CDR3 DNA reads TGCGCCAGCAGCCAAGCAGGAGCGGACACCGGGGAGCTGTTTTTT.

CDR3 DNA sequence: TGTGCCCTACTTAAAGGGATTAACTATGGCTACACCTTC. It translates to CALLKGINYGYTF. The rearrangement links TRBV7-9 to TRBJ1-2, with D unclear. The CDR3 spans 13 residues. The V gene's germline CDR1 is SEHNR and CDR2 FQNEAQ (reference sequence). The V end was cut by 11 bases, the J end by 1 base, with 14 bases between.

This clonotype has just a few counts. The rearrangement joins TRBV15 to TRBJ2-7; D gene ambiguous. Trimming left V 4 bases short and J 0 bases short, with 10 bases between. This CDR3 is built from 14 residues. The germline V gene encodes CDR1 LNHNV and CDR2 YYDKDF (reference sequence). CDR3: CATSMGTGSYEQYV. The CDR3 coding sequence is TGTGCCACCAGCATGGGCACGGGCTCCTACGAGCAGTACGTC.

In this sample, this clonotype turned up a few times. The rearrangement links TRBV18 to TRBJ1-1; perhaps TRBD1 as D (6 bases). V was clipped by 3 bases and J by 5 bases, with 19 bases between them. The CDR3 runs 16 residues. Germline V gene lookup returns CDR1 KGHSH and CDR2 LQKENI. Written as DNA, the CDR3 is TGTGCCAGCTCACCCGACGGGGAAGGGGGTAGGACTGAAGCTTTCTTT. Translating gives CASSPDGEGGRTEAFF. Full variable domain (rest looked up from reference TRBV18 and TRBJ1-1): NAGVMQNPRHLVRRRGQEARLRCSPMKGHSHVYWYRQLPEEGLKFMVYLQKENIIDESGMPKERFSAEFPKEGPSILRIQQVVRGDSAAYFCASSPDGEGGRTEAFFGQGTRLTVV.

CDR3 nucleotides: TGTGCCAGCAGTTACCAGGGGGCAGTCGTGACCGGGGAGCTGTTTTTT. It is translated as CASSYQGAVVTGELFF. The chain employs TRBV6-2 or TRBV6-3 and TRBJ2-2; 8 bases agree with TRBD1. Germline assignment: CDR1 MNHEY and CDR2 SVGEGT. The CDR3 is 16 residues long. The trim removed 2 bases at V and 5 bases at J, leaving 7 bases unmatched.

This clonotype was detected a few times. This rearrangement joins TRBV20-1 to TRBJ2-5; D is unclear. CDR3 size: 12 residues. The germline CDR1 and CDR2 sequences are DFQATT and SNEGSKA (reference sequence). Trimming pared 6 bases from V and 1 base from J, leaving 9 bases between. CDR3 in DNA: TGCAGTGCACAAATTCTCCAAGAGACCCAGTACTTC. Its protein product is CSAQILQETQYF.

This clonotype was seen many times. This chain uses TRBV7-2 with TRBJ2-1; D might be TRBD2 (7 bases). CDR1 is SGHTA, CDR2 FQGNSA, per germline. The CDR3 spans 16 residues. V was cut by 5 bases and J by 0 bases, with 14 bases left in between. DNA for the CDR3: TGTGCCAGCAGCCGGGGGGCGGGACCCTCCTACAATGAGCAGTTCTTC. Encoded protein: CASSRGAGPSYNEQFF.

Only a few counts were recorded for this clonotype. The chain combines TRBV7-9 with TRBJ2-1; TRBD2 agrees at 11 bases. Germline V gene sequence: CDR1 SEHNR, CDR2 FQNEAQ (reference sequence). The CDR3 is 14 amino acids. After removal of 5 bases from V and 8 bases from J, the junction contained 5 bases not matched to a gene. CDR3 protein: CASSGGTSGHEQFF. The CDR3, as DNA: TGTGCCAGCAGCGGAGGGACTAGCGGACATGAGCAGTTCTTC.

CDR3 loop: CSAIGKREDQETQYF. The CDR3, as DNA: TGCAGTGCTATAGGAAAGCGGGAAGACCAAGAGACCCAGTACTTC. The gene calls are TRBV20-1 and TRBJ2-5; 7 positions match TRBD2. CDR1 and CDR2 from the germline V gene are DFQATT and SNEGSKA (reference sequence). The V segment lost 4 bases and the J segment 0 bases; nucleotides outside the gene matches: 8. There are 15 residues in the CDR3.

The chain links TRBV6-1 to TRBJ2-1; D ambiguous. This CDR3 has 11 residues. The V end was cut by 6 bases, the J end by 15 bases, with 15 bases between. Germline V gene sequence: CDR1 MNHNS, CDR2 SASEGT. CDR3 amino acids: CASSSLGYGFF. CDR3 DNA sequence: TGTGCCAGCAGCTCTCTAGGGTACGGGTTCTTC.

This clonotype was found many times. This chain joins TRBV7-2 and TRBJ2-6; D uncertain. Germline V gives CDR1 SGHTA, CDR2 FQGNSA. V was cut by 3 bases and J by 2 bases, with 8 bases left in between. This CDR3 has 15 amino acids. The CDR3 DNA is TGTGCCAGCAGCTTGTGGGTTGCTGGGGCCAACGTCCTGACTTTC. It translates to CASSLWVAGANVLTF.

Only a few counts were recorded for this clonotype. In DNA, the CDR3 is TGTGCCAGCAGTTTATCGGCTAGCGGTTACTACGAGCAGTACGTC. Protein product: CASSLSASGYYEQYV. The chain couples TRBV27 to TRBJ2-7; 7 bases are shared with TRBD2. V lost 0 bases to trimming and J lost 3 bases; unmatched junction nucleotides: 5. This CDR3 is 15 amino acids long. Germline CDR1 reads MNHEY; CDR2 reads SMNVEV (reference sequence).

In its sample, this clonotype was seen a few times. The chain recombines TRBV7-3 with TRBJ2-1; TRBD2 matches 7 bases. CDR3 length: 13 residues. Germline V CDR1 and CDR2: SGHTA, FQGTGA. V was pared by 4 bases and J by 5 bases, with 2 bases of the junction left unmatched. CDR3 region: CASSWDYNNEQFF. DNA for the CDR3: TGTGCCAGCAGCTGGGACTACAACAATGAGCAGTTCTTC.

Many counts were recorded for this clonotype. The chain joins TRBV7-2 to TRBJ2-1; no definite D call. Germline loops: CDR1 SGHTA, CDR2 FQGNSA. V was shortened by 5 bases and J by 5 bases, with 13 bases between the two germline ends. This CDR3 has 14 residues. CDR3 DNA: TGTGCCAGCAGCCCGAGTCGGCAGAACAATGAGCAGTTCTTC. Its translation is CASSPSRQNNEQFF.

The chain employs TRBV10-3 and TRBJ1-3; 7 bases are a match to TRBD1. CDR3 size: 12 residues. CDR1 is ENHRY, CDR2 SYGVKD, per germline. V was pared by 9 bases and J by 2 bases, with 1 base of the junction left unmatched. CDR3 sequence reads: CAIGQAGNTIYF. Written as DNA, the CDR3 is TGTGCCATTGGACAGGCTGGAAACACCATATATTTT.